The 32 T cell receptor beta chains below all came from one sample that was sequenced in a study of blood T cells in healthy people across ages. A second PCR of 7 to 11 cycles used a sample-barcoded 5' primer and a J-beta primer mix. TCRdb fed the 5' RACE reads into MiXCR, producing one record per CDR3 protein. The sample carries about 650,000 distinct CDR3 sequences, roughly half recorded once. Material for sequencing was blood. These receptors all come from an elderly woman in good health.

The chain combines TRBV25-1 with TRBJ2-5; tentatively, D is TRBD1 or TRBD2 (5 bases each). Per the germline V gene, CDR1 is MGHDK and CDR2 is SYGVNS. V shed 0 bases and J shed 4 bases, with 12 bases lying between them. CDR3 size: 15 residues. The chain's CDR3 is CASSEYDGGAETQYF. As DNA, the CDR3 is TGTGCCAGCAGTGAATATGATGGGGGAGCAGAGACCCAGTACTTC.

A single count supports this clonotype. The V and J genes are TRBV4-2 and TRBJ1-4; D call uncertain. This CDR3 contains 15 residues. V lost 0 bases and J lost 8, with 13 bases in between. The germline gives CDR1 LGHNA, CDR2 YNFKEQ. CDR3 coding DNA: TGTGCCAGCAGCCAAGAAATTTTCCGGCAGGAAAAACTGTTTTTT. Translating gives CASSQEIFRQEKLFF.

The V gene is TRBV29-1, the J gene TRBJ1-4; D ambiguous. CDR1 and CDR2 (germline): SQVTM, ANQGSEA. Trimming shortened V by 4 bases and J by 0 bases, and 12 bases separated the two germline ends. The CDR3 totals 15 residues. The DNA of the CDR3 is TGCAGCGTTGGCTCAGACTCCACAACTAATGAAAAACTGTTTTTT. Protein: CSVGSDSTTNEKLFF.

In its sample, this clonotype was seen many times. This sequence joins TRBV6-6 and TRBJ1-1; no definite D call. Germline assignment: CDR1 MNHNY and CDR2 SVGAGI (reference sequence). This CDR3 spans 12 amino acids. V lost 5 bases to trimming and J lost 5 bases, with 9 bases between them. The CDR3 nucleotides are TGTGCCAGCAGTCACCGGAAGACTGAAGCTTTCTTT. Its protein is CASSHRKTEAFF.

The chain joins TRBV6-4 to TRBJ2-7, with TRBD1 as a possible D gene (7 bases). Germline V gene data show CDR1 as MRHNA and CDR2 as SNTAGT. This CDR3 is 17 amino acids long. V shed 2 bases and J shed 7 bases, with 24 bases lying between them. The CDR3 here is CASSDTPGGRSYNEQYF. Here the CDR3 DNA reads TGTGCCAGCAGTGACACGCCAGGGGGGCGCTCCTACAATGAGCAGTACTTC.

As to this clonotype: A much bigger clone sits one base away, suggesting this may be a read error. The rearrangement joins TRBV3-1 to TRBJ2-4, with TRBD1 matching over 8 bases. TRBJ2-7 explains the end of the DNA better; the J call may be wrong. There are 14 residues in the CDR3. Germline V lookup: CDR1 LGHDT, CDR2 YNNKEL (reference sequence). For the CDR3, the DNA is TGTGCCAGCAGCCCTCGCGGACAGGGAGGCGAGCAGTACTTC. Its translation is CASSPRGQGGEQYF.

This clonotype was recorded a few times. Just one base apart from a much larger clone, this may be a read error. The chain employs TRBV10-3 and TRBJ2-1, with TRBD2 as a possible D gene (5 bases). V gave up 2 bases and J gave up 5 bases, with 10 bases separating them. CDR3 length: 14 amino acids. The germline CDR1 and CDR2 sequences are ENHRY and SYGVKD. CDR3 protein: CAISEATGNNEQFF. The CDR3 DNA reads TGTGCCATCAGTGAGGCGACCGGGAACAATGAGCAGTTCTTC.

This chain connects TRBV7-2 to TRBJ1-2, with 8 bases lining up with TRBD1. CDR1 and CDR2 from the germline V gene are SGHTA and FQGNSA. CDR3 length: 12 amino acids. V was clipped by 10 bases and J by 4 bases; unmatched bases: 5. In DNA form, the CDR3 reads TGTGCCATCGGGGGACAGGCCTATGGCTACACCTTC. Its translation: CAIGGQAYGYTF.

The chain links TRBV20-1 to TRBJ1-5; TRBD1 matches 11 bases. The CDR3 covers 16 residues. Trimming took 5 bases from V and 9 from J; bases not matched to a gene: 15. The germline CDR1 and CDR2 sequences are DFQATT and SNEGSKA (reference sequence). The CDR3 coding sequence is TGCAGTGCTGGCAGGGCGGACAGGGGGCTAGGGAGGCCCCAGCATTTT. This codes for CSAGRADRGLGRPQHF.

V usage is TRBV9 and J usage is TRBJ1-2; a weak D match, TRBD1 (6 bases). The CDR3 has 16 amino acids. Germline V CDR1 and CDR2: SGDLS, YYNGEE. Trimming left V 3 bases short and J 4 bases short, with 19 bases between. DNA of the CDR3: TGTGCCAGCAGCGCTTCCAATATACGGGGGGCCTATGGCTACACCTTC. Translation gives CASSASNIRGAYGYTF.

The chain has TRBV12-3 or TRBV12-4 and TRBJ1-5, with D hard to call. The CDR3 has 17 amino acids. With 1 base removed from V and 2 bases from J, the gap between germline ends came to 15 bases. The CDR3 sequence is CASSLEGSRIGNQPQHF. CDR3 in DNA: TGTGCCAGCAGTTTAGAGGGATCCCGAATCGGCAATCAGCCCCAGCATTTT.

This clonotype came up a few times. The chain is built from TRBV7-2 and TRBJ2-1, with D tentatively TRBD2 (6 bases). V was shortened by 2 bases and J by 5 bases, with 13 bases between the two germline ends. Germline CDR1 reads SGHTA; CDR2 reads FQGNSA. The CDR3 sequence is 15 residues long. The CDR3 DNA is TGTGCCAGCAGCTTAATGGGGTCGGGGGACAATGAGCAGTTCTTC. Translation gives CASSLMGSGDNEQFF.

The genes are TRBV2 and TRBJ2-5; 8 nucleotides agree with TRBD1. In germline, CDR1 is SNHLY, CDR2 FYNNEI. This CDR3 has 14 residues. V lost 5 bases, J lost 2 bases, and 4 bases stayed unmatched. Written as DNA, the CDR3 is TGTGCCAGCAGTAACGACAGGGGTCAAGAGACCCAGTACTTC. Residues: CASSNDRGQETQYF. Full variable domain (rest looked up from reference TRBV2 and TRBJ2-5): EPEVTQTPSHQVTQMGQEVILRCVPISNHLYFYWYRQILGQKVEFLVSFYNNEISEKSEIFDDQFSVERPDGSNFTLKIRSTKLEDSAMYFCASSNDRGQETQYFGPGTRLLVL.

This clonotype occurred once. A junction end diverges from the germline sequence, so it may reflect a read error. The CDR3 DNA reads as TGTGCCAGCAGCCCCGAGGATTCTTTCTATCGCTACACCTTC. Protein: CASSPEDSFYRYTF. The chain recombines TRBV13 with TRBJ1-2; D gene unclear. CDR1 PRHDT and CDR2 FYEKMQ come from the germline V gene (reference sequence). The CDR3 consists of 14 residues.

The V gene is TRBV27, the J gene TRBJ2-7; 9 nucleotides line up with TRBD1. V lost 5 bases, J lost 3 bases, and 11 bases stayed unmatched. The CDR3 totals 16 residues. CDR1 is MNHEY and CDR2 is SMNVEV in the germline V gene (reference sequence). The DNA for the CDR3 is TGTGCCAGCAGTCCTCACCGGGACAGGGTAAACTACGAGCAGTACTTC. Its translation is CASSPHRDRVNYEQYF.

The rearrangement joins TRBV12-3 or TRBV12-4 to TRBJ2-7; D remains unclear. The end of the DNA aligns better with TRBJ2-5, so the J call may be wrong. CDR3 length equals 14 residues. CDR3: CASSRAGRLETQYF. CDR3 nucleotides: TGTGCCAGCAGTAGGGCAGGAAGGTTGGAGACCCAGTACTTC.

This sequence joins TRBV28 and TRBJ1-5; D unclear. CDR3 length: 12 residues. The V and J ends lost 5 bases and 3 bases respectively, with 5 bases between them. The germline gives CDR1 MDHEN, CDR2 SYDVKM. For the CDR3, the DNA is TGTGCCAGCAGTGTCCTCAATCAGCCCCAGCATTTT. As protein: CASSVLNQPQHF.

To note about this clonotype: This could be a read error, since a much larger clone is one nucleotide away. The rearrangement links TRBV7-9 to TRBJ2-3; D is perhaps TRBD2 (6 bases). The CDR3 consists of 15 residues. The germline V gene encodes CDR1 SEHNR and CDR2 FQNEAQ (reference sequence). CDR3 protein: CASSLARLAKDTRYF. The CDR3 DNA reads TGTGCCAGCAGCTTAGCCCGGCTAGCGAAAGATACGCGGTATTTT.

This clonotype was observed at least ten times. The rearrangement joins TRBV7-2 to TRBJ2-3; TRBD2 matches 13 bases. Trimming removed 5 bases from V and 9 bases from J; junction bases left unmatched: 5. In germline, CDR1 is SGHTA, CDR2 FQGNSA. The length of the CDR3 is 14 residues. The CDR3 coding sequence is TGTGCCAGCAGCGGGACTAGCGGGGCCCTGACGCAGTATTTT. The encoded protein is CASSGTSGALTQYF.

Concerning this clonotype: This may come from a read error, since a much larger clone is one base off. The rearrangement uses TRBV27 and TRBJ2-1; 10 nucleotides align to TRBD2. Near its end, the DNA agrees better with TRBJ2-7, so the J call may be wrong. Germline V gene data show CDR1 as MNHEY and CDR2 as SMNVEV (reference sequence). This CDR3 is built from 18 residues. In nucleotides, the CDR3 is TGTGCCAGCAGTTTATTTAGCGGGAGGCCGAGCTCCTACAATGAGCAGTACTTC. Its translation: CASSLFSGRPSSYNEQYF.

This clonotype was picked up one time. This may be a read error, as it is one base from a much larger clone. This chain links TRBV7-2 with TRBJ1-1; 9 bases align to TRBD1. From germline, CDR1 is SGHTA and CDR2 FQGNSA. This CDR3 has 14 residues. The CDR3 region is CASSPGTGNAEAFF. The CDR3 DNA follows: TGTGCCAGCAGCCCCGGGACAGGGAACGCTGAAGCTTTCTTT.

This clonotype was observed a single time. This chain joins TRBV29-1 and TRBJ2-1, with 11 bases aligning to TRBD2. Looked up from germline, CDR1 is SQVTM and CDR2 is ANQGSEA. The CDR3 length is 17 residues. The CDR3 protein is CNVGGLAEPSSYNEQFF. CDR3 coding DNA: TGCAACGTCGGGGGACTAGCGGAGCCCAGCTCCTACAATGAGCAGTTCTTC.

This clonotype occurred many times. V usage is TRBV3-1 and J usage is TRBJ2-5, with 12 bases lining up with TRBD2. The CDR3 is 16 amino acids. Germline V gene sequence: CDR1 LGHDT, CDR2 YNNKEL (reference sequence). V was pared by 5 bases and J by 11 bases, with 15 bases of the junction left unmatched. CDR3 residues: CASSKNRLAGVLEQYF. Written as DNA, the CDR3 is TGTGCCAGCAGCAAGAACCGACTAGCGGGGGTCTTAGAGCAGTACTTC.

This chain connects TRBV4-2 to TRBJ2-1, with 7 bases identical to TRBD1. The V and J ends lost 3 bases and 7 bases, in that order; junction bases with no gene match: 15. Per germline, CDR1 LGHNA and CDR2 YNFKEQ. This CDR3 contains 17 residues. This CDR3 is CASSHGLGLGGGNEQFF. The CDR3 DNA sequence: TGTGCCAGCAGCCACGGCCTGGGTTTAGGGGGCGGGAATGAGCAGTTCTTC.

The J gene is TRBJ2-6, the V gene TRBV29-1, with D tentatively TRBD1 (7 bases). There are 18 residues in the CDR3. Trimming took 6 bases from V and 0 from J, leaving 21 bases between them. The germline CDR1 and CDR2 sequences are SQVTM and ANQGSEA. CDR3 sequence (DNA): TGCAGCGTCCGGGGGCGACAGGGAACAAGCTCTGGGGCCAACGTCCTGACTTTC. Protein sequence: CSVRGRQGTSSGANVLTF.

About this clonotype itself: One end of the junction does not line up with germline, which may come from a read error. The chain couples TRBV3-1 to TRBJ2-5, with D perhaps being TRBD1 or TRBD2 (6 bases each). This CDR3 has 15 residues. The germline gives CDR1 LGHDT, CDR2 YNNKEL (reference sequence). CDR3 loop: CASSQDPGAGETQYF. In DNA, the CDR3 is TGTGCCAGCAGTCAAGATCCGGGGGCCGGGGAGACCCAGTACTTC.

This clonotype turned up a few times. The rearrangement uses TRBV20-1 and TRBJ2-5; 8 nucleotides line up with TRBD2. J was trimmed by 0 bases and V by 3 bases; bases with no gene match: 9. CDR1 and CDR2 from the germline V gene are DFQATT and SNEGSKA (reference sequence). The CDR3 extends over 16 amino acids. This CDR3 reads CSARVFERGYQETQYF. The CDR3 nucleotides read TGCAGTGCTAGGGTCTTCGAGCGGGGGTACCAAGAGACCCAGTACTTC.

V gene TRBV14 combines with J gene TRBJ2-7; the D gene is possibly TRBD2 (5 bases). The assigned J gene may be wrong: the sequence end matches TRBJ2-5 better. Germline V gene data show CDR1 as SGHDN and CDR2 as FVKESK. The CDR3 extends over 15 amino acids. The CDR3 is CASSYSEGGRETQYF. The DNA for the CDR3 is TGTGCCAGCAGCTATAGCGAGGGCGGTCGCGAGACCCAGTACTTC.

Comment on this clonotype: This clone may be a read error of a much larger clone one base away. The rearrangement uses TRBV7-9 and TRBJ2-7; D perhaps matches TRBD1 (5 bases). The V gene lost 5 bases and the J gene lost 9 bases, with 20 bases spanning the gap. CDR1 is SEHNR and CDR2 is FQNEAQ in the germline V gene (reference sequence). The CDR3 sequence is 14 residues long. CDR3: CASSVGDTGHRQYF. The CDR3 coding sequence is TGTGCCAGCAGCGTAGGGGATACTGGTCACCGGCAGTACTTC.

The rearrangement uses TRBV6-6 and TRBJ2-7; TRBD1 might be the D (5 bases). CDR1 is MNHNY and CDR2 is SVGAGI in the germline V gene (reference sequence). V was pared by 8 bases and J by 5 bases, with 10 bases between. This CDR3 comprises 11 residues. Written as DNA, the CDR3 is TGTGCCAGCGGCCAGGGCGACGAGCAGTACTTC. This codes for CASGQGDEQYF.

There are a few counts of this clonotype. The rearrangement joins TRBV6-4 to TRBJ1-2; D remains ambiguous. Per germline, CDR1 MRHNA and CDR2 SNTAGT. Deletions cut 6 bases from V and 0 bases from J, with 11 bases between. The CDR3 runs to 14 residues. In DNA, the CDR3 is TGTGCCAGCAGACCCGGGCCAGCTAACTATGGCTACACCTTC. Its translation is CASRPGPANYGYTF.

This clonotype was observed a handful of times. The chain employs TRBV7-9 and TRBJ2-3, with 9 nucleotides matching TRBD2. The V segment lost 4 bases and the J segment 3 bases; nucleotides outside the gene matches: 11. The CDR3 is 17 residues long. Germline V lookup: CDR1 SEHNR, CDR2 FQNEAQ (reference sequence). This chain's CDR3 is CASSSPPGLAFTDTQYF. The CDR3 DNA sequence: TGTGCCAGCAGCTCGCCTCCCGGACTAGCGTTTACAGATACGCAGTATTTT.